Presented here are 16 T cell receptor beta chains from one specimen sequenced in a study of T cell responses to AZD1222 COVID-19 vaccine. The method was immunoSEQ multiplex PCR; TCRdb's version includes in-frame clones alone and lacks a portion of them. Of approximately 89,000 clones detected, around nine tenths appear once; the ten largest clones hold roughly 15%. Sequencing used peripheral blood, obtained on day 0 of AZD1222 vaccination. Receptors were obtained from an adult in good health.

This rearrangement joins TRBV3-1 (or the pseudogene TRBV3-2) to TRBJ1-5; D is unresolved. This CDR3 is 14 amino acids long. Germline assignment: CDR1 LGHDT and CDR2 YNNKEL (reference sequence). The V end lost 3 bases, the J end lost 7 bases, and 13 bases lay between the germline ends. CDR3 DNA sequence: TGTGCCAGCAGCCAGTTTAAGGGTCACCAGCCCCAGCATTTT. Its protein is CASSQFKGHQPQHF.

DNA for the CDR3: TGTGCCAGCAGCTTACCGACAGGGGGCACTGAAGCTTTCTTT. It specifies CASSLPTGGTEAFF. This rearrangement joins TRBV5-6 to TRBJ1-1, with 9 bases matching TRBD1. The J segment lost 4 bases and the V segment lost 2 bases, leaving 3 bases of the junction unmatched. The CDR3 is made up of 14 amino acids. The germline V gene has CDR1 SGHDT and CDR2 YYEEEE.

The chain is built from TRBV29-1 and TRBJ1-2; 7 bases line up with TRBD1. Trimming at V came to 7 bases and at J to 7 bases, leaving 9 bases not matched to a gene. Per the germline V gene, CDR1 is SQVTM and CDR2 is ANQGSEA. The CDR3 totals 12 residues. The CDR3 nucleotides are TGCAGCGCCCGCGAGACAGGGTTTGGCTACACCTTC. Translating it yields CSARETGFGYTF.

This clone was seen once. The rearrangement links TRBV7-2 to TRBJ2-7, with D unresolved. The V gene's germline CDR1 is SGHTA and CDR2 FQGNSA. There are 13 residues in the CDR3. Trimming removed 1 base from V and 6 bases from J, with 10 bases in between. The CDR3 nucleotides are TGTGCCAGCAGCTTAGGGTCTCTCGGCGAGCAGTACTTC. It yields the protein CASSLGSLGEQYF.

This sequence joins TRBV15 and TRBJ1-5, with TRBD1 as a possible D gene (5 bases). The CDR3 totals 17 residues. Germline V gene lookup returns CDR1 LNHNV and CDR2 YYDKDF (reference sequence). V was shortened by 5 bases and J by 2 bases, with 19 bases between the two germline ends. CDR3 DNA: TGTGCCACCAGCGGCCGGGACCGGGGATTGGGCAATCAGCCCCAGCATTTT. Its protein is CATSGRDRGLGNQPQHF.

This chain uses TRBV3-1 (or the pseudogene TRBV3-2) with TRBJ2-1; TRBD1 might be the D (7 bases). Trimming took 6 bases from V and 8 from J, leaving 17 bases between them. From germline, CDR1 is LGHDT and CDR2 YNNKEL (reference sequence). The CDR3 length is 14 residues. The CDR3 coding sequence is TGTGCCAGCAGGGCATCAGGGGGAGGCGATGAGCAGTTCTTC. Translating gives CASRASGGGDEQFF.

The gene calls are TRBV19 and TRBJ1-5; possibly TRBD1 for D (6 bases). CDR1 and CDR2 from the germline V gene are LNHDA and SQIVND (reference sequence). This CDR3 comprises 15 residues. With 7 bases removed from V and 5 bases from J, the gap between germline ends came to 18 bases. CDR3: CASNPPGTPHQPQHF. In DNA form, the CDR3 reads TGTGCCAGTAACCCCCCCGGGACACCCCATCAGCCCCAGCATTTT. Combining the CDR3 with reference TRBV19 and TRBJ1-5 gives the whole variable domain DGGITQSPKYLFRKEGQNVTLSCEQNLNHDAMYWYRQDPGQGLRLIYYSQIVNDFQKGDIAEGYSVSREKKESFPLTVTSAQKNPTAFYLCASNPPGTPHQPQHFGDGTRLSIL.

The rearrangement uses TRBV18 and TRBJ2-7, with 9 bases identical to TRBD1. Germline CDR1 is KGHSH and CDR2 is LQKENI. This CDR3 region has 15 residues. V lost 3 bases to trimming and J lost 5 bases; unmatched junction nucleotides: 8. CDR3 residues: CASSPLSGQGDEQYF. The CDR3 nucleotides read TGTGCCAGCTCACCCTTGTCGGGACAGGGTGACGAGCAGTACTTC.

The J gene is TRBJ1-4, the V gene TRBV30; D unclear. Germline assignment: CDR1 GTSNPN and CDR2 SVGIG (reference sequence). The CDR3 totals 11 residues. Trimming removed 0 bases at V and 8 bases at J, with 4 bases between. The CDR3 coding sequence is TGTGCCTGGAGTGTAAAGGAAAAACTGTTTTTT. Translation gives CAWSVKEKLFF.

The CDR3 protein is CASSSTSQPQHF. As DNA, the CDR3 is TGTGCCAGCAGTTCCACCTCTCAGCCCCAGCATTTT. The V gene is TRBV27, the J gene TRBJ1-5; the D is unclear. Deletions cut 4 bases from V and 6 bases from J, with 7 bases between. The CDR3 contains 12 residues. From germline, CDR1 is MNHEY and CDR2 SMNVEV (reference sequence).

In this sample, this clone turned up once. This chain links TRBV6-1 with TRBJ1-2, with 7 bases lining up with TRBD1. Trimming removed 2 bases from V and 4 bases from J; junction bases left unmatched: 1. In germline, CDR1 is MNHNS, CDR2 SASEGT. The CDR3 is 13 amino acids. CDR3 loop: CASSERDSYGYTF. The DNA of the CDR3 is TGTGCCAGCAGTGAAAGGGACAGCTATGGCTACACCTTC.

The chain couples TRBV7-3 to TRBJ2-2; 15 bases are shared with TRBD2. Germline V gives CDR1 SGHTA, CDR2 FQGTGA. Germline trimming cut 2 bases from V and 4 bases from J; bases unmatched to any gene: 2. The CDR3 is 17 amino acids. In DNA, the CDR3 is TGTGCCAGCAGCTTACCGGGACTAGCGGGGGGCACCGGGGAGCTGTTTTTT. As protein: CASSLPGLAGGTGELFF.

The V and J genes are TRBV7-8 and TRBJ2-2, with TRBD1 identical over 7 bases. This CDR3 contains 16 residues. Germline assignment: CDR1 SGHVS and CDR2 FQNEAQ. The V segment lost 5 bases and the J segment 6 bases; nucleotides outside the gene matches: 12. CDR3 DNA: TGTGCCAGCAGCCATACCGGGACAGAACGTTCCGGGGAGCTGTTTTTT. This encodes CASSHTGTERSGELFF. The whole variable domain, filled in from reference TRBV7-8 and TRBJ2-2, reads GAGVSQSPRYKVAKRGQDVALRCDPISGHVSLFWYQQALGQGPEFLTYFQNEAQLDKSGLPSDRFFAERPEGSVSTLKIQRTQQEDSAVYLCASSHTGTERSGELFFGEGSRLTVL.

This chain connects TRBV4-1 to TRBJ1-4, with TRBD1 identical over 9 bases. CDR1 is MGHRA, CDR2 YSYEKL, per germline. This CDR3 spans 16 amino acids. V lost 5 bases, J lost 0 bases, and 4 bases stayed unmatched. The CDR3 coding sequence is TGCGCCAGCAGCAAACAGGGGGCTTCAACTAATGAAAAACTGTTTTTT. Residues: CASSKQGASTNEKLFF.

The chain couples TRBV27 to TRBJ2-2; 9 nucleotides align to TRBD1. The length of the CDR3 is 17 residues. Germline CDR1 is MNHEY and CDR2 is SMNVEV (reference sequence). Trimming took 5 bases from V and 7 from J; bases not matched to a gene: 14. The CDR3 region has the DNA TGTGCCAGCAGTCCACCGGGACAGGGAAACTTGGGCGGGGAGCTGTTTTTT. Protein sequence: CASSPPGQGNLGGELFF.

The chain is built from TRBV2 and TRBJ2-1; D gene unclear. The CDR3 spans 15 residues. The V gene lost 6 bases and the J gene lost 0 bases, with 12 bases spanning the gap. The germline V gene encodes CDR1 SNHLY and CDR2 FYNNEI. The CDR3 region has the DNA TGTGCCAGCAGGGACCCCAGAAGCTCCTACAATGAGCAGTTCTTC. Amino acid sequence: CASRDPRSSYNEQFF.